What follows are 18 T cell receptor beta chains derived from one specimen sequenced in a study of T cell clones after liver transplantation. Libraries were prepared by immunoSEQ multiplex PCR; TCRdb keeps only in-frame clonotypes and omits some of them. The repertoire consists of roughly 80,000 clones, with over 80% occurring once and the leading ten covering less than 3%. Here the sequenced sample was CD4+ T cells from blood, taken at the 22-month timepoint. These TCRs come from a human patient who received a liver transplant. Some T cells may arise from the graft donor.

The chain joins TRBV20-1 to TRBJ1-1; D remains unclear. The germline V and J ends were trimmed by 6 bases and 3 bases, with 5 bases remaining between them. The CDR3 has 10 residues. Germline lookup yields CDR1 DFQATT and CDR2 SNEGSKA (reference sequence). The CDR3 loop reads CSALHTEAFF. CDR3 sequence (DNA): TGCAGTGCACTTCACACTGAAGCTTTCTTT.

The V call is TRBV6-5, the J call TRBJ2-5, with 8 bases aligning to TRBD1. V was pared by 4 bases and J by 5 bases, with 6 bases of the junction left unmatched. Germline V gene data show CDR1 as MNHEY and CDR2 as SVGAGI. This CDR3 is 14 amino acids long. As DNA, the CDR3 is TGTGCCAGCAGTTGGGACAGGCTCGCGGAGACCCAGTACTTC. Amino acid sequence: CASSWDRLAETQYF.

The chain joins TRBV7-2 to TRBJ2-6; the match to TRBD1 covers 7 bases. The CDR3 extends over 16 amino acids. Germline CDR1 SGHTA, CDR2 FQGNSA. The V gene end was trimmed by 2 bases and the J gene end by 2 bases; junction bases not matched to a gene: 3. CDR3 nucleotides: TGTGCCAGCAGCTTATCTACAGGGGCTGGGGCCAACGTCCTGACTTTC. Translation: CASSLSTGAGANVLTF. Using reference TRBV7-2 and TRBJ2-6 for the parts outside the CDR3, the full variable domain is GAGVSQSPSNKVTEKGKDVELRCDPISGHTALYWYRQSLGQGLEFLIYFQGNSAPDKSGLPSDRFSAERTGGSVSTLTIQRTQQEDSAVYLCASSLSTGAGANVLTFGAGSRLTVL.

The chain's CDR3 is CAINGDTNYGYTF. The CDR3 region has the DNA TGTGCCATCAACGGGGACACCAACTATGGCTACACCTTC. The J gene is TRBJ1-2, the V gene TRBV10-3, with a possible D match to TRBD1 (6 bases). The germline V gene has CDR1 ENHRY and CDR2 SYGVKD. Deletions cut 7 bases from V and 2 bases from J, with 11 bases between. This CDR3 has 13 residues.

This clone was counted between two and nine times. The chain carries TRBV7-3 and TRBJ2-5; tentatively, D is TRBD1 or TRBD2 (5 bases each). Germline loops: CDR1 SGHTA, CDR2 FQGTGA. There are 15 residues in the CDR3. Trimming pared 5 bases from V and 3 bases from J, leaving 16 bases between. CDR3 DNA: TGTGCCAGCAGCAAAACCGGGACCGCCAAAGAGACCCAGTACTTC. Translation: CASSKTGTAKETQYF.

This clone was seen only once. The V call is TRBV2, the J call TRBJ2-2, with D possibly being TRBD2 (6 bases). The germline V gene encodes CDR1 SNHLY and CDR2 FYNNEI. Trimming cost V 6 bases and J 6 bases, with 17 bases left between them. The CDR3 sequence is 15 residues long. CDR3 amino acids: CASSARTGASGELFF. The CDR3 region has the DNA TGTGCCAGCAGCGCTAGGACGGGAGCATCCGGGGAGCTGTTTTTT.

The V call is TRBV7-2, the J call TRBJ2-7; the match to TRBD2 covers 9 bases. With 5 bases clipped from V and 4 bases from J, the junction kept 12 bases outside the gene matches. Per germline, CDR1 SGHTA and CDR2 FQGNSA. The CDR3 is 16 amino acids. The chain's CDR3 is CASSPGLRGGIYEQYF. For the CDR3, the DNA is TGTGCCAGCAGCCCAGGGTTGCGGGGGGGCATTTACGAGCAGTACTTC.

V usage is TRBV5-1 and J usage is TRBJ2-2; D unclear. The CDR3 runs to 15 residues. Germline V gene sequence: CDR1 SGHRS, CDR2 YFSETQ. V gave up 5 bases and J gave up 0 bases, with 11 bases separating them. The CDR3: CASRESVSNTGELFF. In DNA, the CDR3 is TGCGCCAGCAGGGAGTCGGTCTCGAACACCGGGGAGCTGTTTTTT. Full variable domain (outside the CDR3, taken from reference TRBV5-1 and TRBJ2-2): KAGVTQTPRYLIKTRGQQVTLSCSPISGHRSVSWYQQTPGQGLQFLFEYFSETQRNKGNFPGRFSGRQFSNSRSEMNVSTLELGDSALYLCASRESVSNTGELFFGEGSRLTVL.

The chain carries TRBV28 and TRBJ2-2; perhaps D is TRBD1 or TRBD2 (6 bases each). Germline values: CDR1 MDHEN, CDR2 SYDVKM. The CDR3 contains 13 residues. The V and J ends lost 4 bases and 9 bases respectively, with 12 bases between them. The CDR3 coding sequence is TGTGCCAGCAGTTCCGGGGGCCCCCGGGAGCTGTTTTTT. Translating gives CASSSGGPRELFF.

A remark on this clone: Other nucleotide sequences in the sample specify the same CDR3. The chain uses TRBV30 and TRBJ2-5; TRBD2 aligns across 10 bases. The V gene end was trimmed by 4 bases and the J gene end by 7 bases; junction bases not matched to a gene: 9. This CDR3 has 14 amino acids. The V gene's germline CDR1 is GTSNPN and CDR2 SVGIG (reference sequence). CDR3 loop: CAWTTEREGPTQYF. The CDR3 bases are TGTGCCTGGACCACGGAGCGGGAGGGTCCGACCCAGTACTTC.

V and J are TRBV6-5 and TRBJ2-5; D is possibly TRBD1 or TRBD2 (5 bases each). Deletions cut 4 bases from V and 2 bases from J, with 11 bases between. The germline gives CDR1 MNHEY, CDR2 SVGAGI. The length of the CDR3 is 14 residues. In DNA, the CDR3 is TGTGCCAGCAGTTCCTCCTGGGGGCAAGAGACCCAGTACTTC. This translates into CASSSSWGQETQYF.

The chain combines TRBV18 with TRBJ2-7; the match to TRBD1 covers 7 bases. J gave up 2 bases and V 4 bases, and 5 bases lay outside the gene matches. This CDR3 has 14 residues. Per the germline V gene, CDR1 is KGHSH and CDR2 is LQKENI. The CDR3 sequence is CASSLYQGAYEQYF. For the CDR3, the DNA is TGTGCCAGCTCACTCTACCAGGGGGCCTACGAGCAGTACTTC. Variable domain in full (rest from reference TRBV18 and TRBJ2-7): NAGVMQNPRHLVRRRGQEARLRCSPMKGHSHVYWYRQLPEEGLKFMVYLQKENIIDESGMPKERFSAEFPKEGPSILRIQQVVRGDSAAYFCASSLYQGAYEQYFGPGTRLTVT.

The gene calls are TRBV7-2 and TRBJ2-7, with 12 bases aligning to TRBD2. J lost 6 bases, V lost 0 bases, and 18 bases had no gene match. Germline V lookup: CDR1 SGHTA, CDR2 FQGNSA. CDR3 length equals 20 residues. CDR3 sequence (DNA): TGTGCCAGCAGCTTAGCGCGGGGGACTAGCGGGTTGGCTAGTTCTCGCGAGCAGTACTTC. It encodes CASSLARGTSGLASSREQYF.

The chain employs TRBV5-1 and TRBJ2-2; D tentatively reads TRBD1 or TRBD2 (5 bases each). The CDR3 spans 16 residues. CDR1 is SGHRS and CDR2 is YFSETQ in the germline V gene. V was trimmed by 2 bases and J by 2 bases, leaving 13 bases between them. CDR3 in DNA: TGCGCCAGCAGCTTTACCGGGACCAAAAACACCGGGGAGCTGTTTTTT. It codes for CASSFTGTKNTGELFF. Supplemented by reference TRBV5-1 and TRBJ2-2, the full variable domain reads KAGVTQTPRYLIKTRGQQVTLSCSPISGHRSVSWYQQTPGQGLQFLFEYFSETQRNKGNFPGRFSGRQFSNSRSEMNVSTLELGDSALYLCASSFTGTKNTGELFFGEGSRLTVL.

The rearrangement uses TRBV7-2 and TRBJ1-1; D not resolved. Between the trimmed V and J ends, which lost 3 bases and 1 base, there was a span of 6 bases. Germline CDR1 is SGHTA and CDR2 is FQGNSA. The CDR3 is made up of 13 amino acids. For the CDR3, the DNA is TGTGCCAGCAGCTTTTATCCGAACACTGAAGCTTTCTTT. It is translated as CASSFYPNTEAFF.

The CDR3 loop is CASSVQGGGNSPLHF. The CDR3 DNA reads TGTGCCAGTAGTGTACAGGGGGGTGGAAATTCACCCCTCCACTTT. V and J are TRBV19 and TRBJ1-6; 8 bases match TRBD1. This CDR3 has 15 residues. V was clipped by 5 bases and J by 7 bases; unmatched bases: 7. Germline assignment: CDR1 LNHDA and CDR2 SQIVND (reference sequence).

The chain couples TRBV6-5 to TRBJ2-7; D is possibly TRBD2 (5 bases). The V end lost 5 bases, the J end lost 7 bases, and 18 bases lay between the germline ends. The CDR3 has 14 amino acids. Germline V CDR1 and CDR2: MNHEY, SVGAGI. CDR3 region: CASSPTNPYGEQYF. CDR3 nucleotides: TGTGCCAGCAGTCCGACTAACCCCTACGGGGAGCAGTACTTC.

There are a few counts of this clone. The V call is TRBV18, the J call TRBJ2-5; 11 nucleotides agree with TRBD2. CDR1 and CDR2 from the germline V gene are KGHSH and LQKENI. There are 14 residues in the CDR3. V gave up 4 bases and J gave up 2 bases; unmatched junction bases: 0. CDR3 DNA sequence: TGTGCCAGCTCACGGACTAGCGGGCAAGAGACCCAGTACTTC. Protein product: CASSRTSGQETQYF.